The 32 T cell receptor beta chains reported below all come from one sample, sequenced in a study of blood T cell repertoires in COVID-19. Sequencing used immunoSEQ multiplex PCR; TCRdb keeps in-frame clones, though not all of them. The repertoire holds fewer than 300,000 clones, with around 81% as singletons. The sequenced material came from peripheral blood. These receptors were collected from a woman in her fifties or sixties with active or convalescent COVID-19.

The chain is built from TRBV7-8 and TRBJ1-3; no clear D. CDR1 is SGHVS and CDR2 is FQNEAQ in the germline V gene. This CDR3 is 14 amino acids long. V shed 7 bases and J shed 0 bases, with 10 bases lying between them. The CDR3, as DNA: TGTGCCAGCAACCCACTTAGCTCTGGAAACACCATATATTTT. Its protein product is CASNPLSSGNTIYF.

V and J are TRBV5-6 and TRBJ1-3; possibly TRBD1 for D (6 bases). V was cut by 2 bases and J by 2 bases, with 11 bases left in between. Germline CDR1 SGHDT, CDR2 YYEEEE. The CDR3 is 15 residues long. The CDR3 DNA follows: TGTGCCAGCAGCTTCTCCACAGGGACTGGAAACACCATATATTTT. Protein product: CASSFSTGTGNTIYF.

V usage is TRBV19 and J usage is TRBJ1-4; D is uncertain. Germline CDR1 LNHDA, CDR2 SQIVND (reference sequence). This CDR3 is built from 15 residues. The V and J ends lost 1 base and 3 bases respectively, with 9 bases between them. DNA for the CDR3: TGTGCCAGTAGTATAGTTACAGAATCTAATGAAAAACTGTTTTTT. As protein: CASSIVTESNEKLFF.

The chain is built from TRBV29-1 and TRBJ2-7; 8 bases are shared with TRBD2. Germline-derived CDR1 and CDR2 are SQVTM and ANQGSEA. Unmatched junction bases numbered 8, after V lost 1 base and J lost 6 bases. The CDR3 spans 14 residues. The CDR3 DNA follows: TGCAGCGTTGAAGGCGCGGGGGGAGTGAGCGAGCAGTACTTC. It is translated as CSVEGAGGVSEQYF.

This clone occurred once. DNA of the CDR3: TGTGCCAGCAGTTACTCGAGACAGGTCGGTAGCAATCAGCCCCAGCATTTT. As protein: CASSYSRQVGSNQPQHF. This chain joins TRBV6-2 or TRBV6-3 and TRBJ1-5, with D possibly being TRBD1 (6 bases). CDR1 is MNHEY and CDR2 is SVGEGT in the germline V gene. V dropped 0 bases and J dropped 0 bases, with 12 bases sitting between them. The CDR3 contains 17 residues.

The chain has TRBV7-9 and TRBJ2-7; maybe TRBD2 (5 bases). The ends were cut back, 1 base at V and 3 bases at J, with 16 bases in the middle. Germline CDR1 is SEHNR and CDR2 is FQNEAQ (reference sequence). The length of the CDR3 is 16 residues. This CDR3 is CASSLVGRGLRYEQYF. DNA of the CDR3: TGTGCCAGCAGCTTAGTTGGGCGAGGACTCCGCTACGAGCAGTACTTC.

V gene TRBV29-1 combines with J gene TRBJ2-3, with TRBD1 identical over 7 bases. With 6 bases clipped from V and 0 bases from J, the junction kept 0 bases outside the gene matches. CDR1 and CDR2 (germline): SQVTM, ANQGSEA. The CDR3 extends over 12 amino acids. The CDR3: CSVGQSTDTQYF. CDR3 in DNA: TGCAGCGTGGGACAGAGCACAGATACGCAGTATTTT.

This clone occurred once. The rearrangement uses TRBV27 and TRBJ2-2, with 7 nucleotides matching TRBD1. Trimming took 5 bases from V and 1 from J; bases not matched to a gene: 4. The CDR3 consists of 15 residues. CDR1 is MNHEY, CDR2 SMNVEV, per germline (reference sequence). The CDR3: CASSPRQGNTGELFF. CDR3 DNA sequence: TGTGCCAGCAGTCCTAGACAGGGGAACACCGGGGAGCTGTTTTTT.

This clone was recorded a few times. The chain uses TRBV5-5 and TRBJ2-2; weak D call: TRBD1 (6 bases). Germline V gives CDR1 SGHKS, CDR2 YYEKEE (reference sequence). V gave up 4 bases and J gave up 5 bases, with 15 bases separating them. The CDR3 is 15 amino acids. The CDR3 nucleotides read TGTGCCAGCAGCCCCGGACAGCCAGGGACCGGGGAGCTGTTTTTT. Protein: CASSPGQPGTGELFF.

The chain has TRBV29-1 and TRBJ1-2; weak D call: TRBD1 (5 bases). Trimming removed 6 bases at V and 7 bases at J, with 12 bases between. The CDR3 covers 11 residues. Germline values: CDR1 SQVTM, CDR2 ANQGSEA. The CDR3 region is CSVPQGSGYTF. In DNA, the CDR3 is TGCAGCGTCCCTCAGGGATCTGGCTACACCTTC.

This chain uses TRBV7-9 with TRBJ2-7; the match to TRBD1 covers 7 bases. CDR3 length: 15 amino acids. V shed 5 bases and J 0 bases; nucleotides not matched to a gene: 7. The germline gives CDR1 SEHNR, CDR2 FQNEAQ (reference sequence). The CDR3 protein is CASSPRDRPSYEQYF. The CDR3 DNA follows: TGTGCCAGCAGCCCCCGGGACAGACCCTCCTACGAGCAGTACTTC. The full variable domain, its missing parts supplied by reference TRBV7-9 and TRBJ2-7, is DTGVSQNPRHKITKRGQNVTFRCDPISEHNRLYWYRQTLGQGPEFLTYFQNEAQLEKSRLLSDRFSAERPKGSFSTLEIQRTEQGDSAMYLCASSPRDRPSYEQYFGPGTRLTVT.

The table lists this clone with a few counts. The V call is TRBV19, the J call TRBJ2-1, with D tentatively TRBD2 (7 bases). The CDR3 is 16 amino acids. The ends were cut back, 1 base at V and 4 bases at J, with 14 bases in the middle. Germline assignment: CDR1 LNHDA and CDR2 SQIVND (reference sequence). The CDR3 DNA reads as TGTGCCAGTAGTATAGTAGACGGGGGGCCGTACAATGAGCAGTTCTTC. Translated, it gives CASSIVDGGPYNEQFF.

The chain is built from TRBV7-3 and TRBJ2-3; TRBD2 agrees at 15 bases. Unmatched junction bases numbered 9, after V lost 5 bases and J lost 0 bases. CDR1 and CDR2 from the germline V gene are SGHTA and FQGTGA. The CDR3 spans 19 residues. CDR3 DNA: TGTGCCAGCAGCACCCCCCCGGGACTAGCGGGGGGTAGCACAGATACGCAGTATTTT. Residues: CASSTPPGLAGGSTDTQYF.

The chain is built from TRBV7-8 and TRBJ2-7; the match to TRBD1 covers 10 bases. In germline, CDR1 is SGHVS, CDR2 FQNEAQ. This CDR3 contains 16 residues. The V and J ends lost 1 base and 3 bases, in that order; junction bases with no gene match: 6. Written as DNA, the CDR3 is TGTGCCAGCAGCTTAGGAGGGGGGACAGGGGTCTACGAGCAGTACTTC. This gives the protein CASSLGGGTGVYEQYF.

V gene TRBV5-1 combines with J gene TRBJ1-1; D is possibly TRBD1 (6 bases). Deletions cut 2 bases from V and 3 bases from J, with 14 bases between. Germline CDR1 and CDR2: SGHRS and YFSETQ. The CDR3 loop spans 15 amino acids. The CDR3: CASSFNGGQDTEAFF. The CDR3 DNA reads TGCGCCAGCAGCTTCAACGGGGGGCAGGACACTGAAGCTTTCTTT.

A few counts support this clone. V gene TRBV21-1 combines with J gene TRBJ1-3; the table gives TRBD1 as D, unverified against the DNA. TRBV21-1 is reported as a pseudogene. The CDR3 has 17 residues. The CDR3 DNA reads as TGTGCCAGCCTAATTCCGGGACAGGGGCCCTCTGGAAACACCATATATTTT. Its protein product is CASLIPGQGPSGNTIYF.

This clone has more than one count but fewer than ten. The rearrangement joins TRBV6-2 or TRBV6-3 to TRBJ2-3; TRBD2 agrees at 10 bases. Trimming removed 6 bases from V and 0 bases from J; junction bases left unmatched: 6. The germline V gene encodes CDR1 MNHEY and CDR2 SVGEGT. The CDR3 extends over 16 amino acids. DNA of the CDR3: TGTGCCAGCAGCCAAGGACTAGCGGCTAGCACAGATACGCAGTATTTT. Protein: CASSQGLAASTDTQYF.

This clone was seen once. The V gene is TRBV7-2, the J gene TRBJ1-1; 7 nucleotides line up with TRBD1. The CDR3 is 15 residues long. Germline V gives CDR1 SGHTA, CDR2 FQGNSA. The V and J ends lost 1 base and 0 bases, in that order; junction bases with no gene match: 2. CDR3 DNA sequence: TGTGCCAGCAGCTTAGTGGGACAGATGAACACTGAAGCTTTCTTT. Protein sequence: CASSLVGQMNTEAFF.

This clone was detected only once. CDR3 DNA: TGTGCCAGCTTTCCCGGCGGGGGAGGCACTGAAGCTTTCTTT. Its protein is CASFPGGGGTEAFF. V gene TRBV27 combines with J gene TRBJ1-1, with D possibly matching TRBD1 (5 bases). The germline gives CDR1 MNHEY, CDR2 SMNVEV (reference sequence). CDR3 length: 14 amino acids. The V and J ends lost 8 bases and 4 bases respectively, with 17 bases between them.

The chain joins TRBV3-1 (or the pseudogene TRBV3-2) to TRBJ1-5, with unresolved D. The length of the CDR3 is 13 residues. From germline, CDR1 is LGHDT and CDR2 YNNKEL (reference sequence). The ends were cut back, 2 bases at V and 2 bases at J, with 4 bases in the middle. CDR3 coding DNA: TGTGCCAGCAGCCAACAGGGCAATCAGCCCCAGCATTTT. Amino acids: CASSQQGNQPQHF.

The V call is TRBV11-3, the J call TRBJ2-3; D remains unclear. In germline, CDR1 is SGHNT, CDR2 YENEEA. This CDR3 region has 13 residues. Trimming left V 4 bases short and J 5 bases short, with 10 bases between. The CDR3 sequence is CASSSGSIDTQYF. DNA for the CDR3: TGTGCCAGCAGCTCCGGGTCCATAGATACGCAGTATTTT.

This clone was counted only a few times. The DNA of the CDR3 is TGTGCCAGCTCACCAGGGACTAGCGGGGGGTACGAGCAGTACTTC. Encoded protein: CASSPGTSGGYEQYF. The chain links TRBV18 to TRBJ2-7; TRBD2 agrees at 15 bases. Germline loops: CDR1 KGHSH, CDR2 LQKENI. The CDR3 extends over 15 amino acids. J gave up 4 bases and V 2 bases, and 0 bases lay outside the gene matches. Full variable domain (missing parts from reference TRBV18 and TRBJ2-7): NAGVMQNPRHLVRRRGQEARLRCSPMKGHSHVYWYRQLPEEGLKFMVYLQKENIIDESGMPKERFSAEFPKEGPSILRIQQVVRGDSAAYFCASSPGTSGGYEQYFGPGTRLTVT.

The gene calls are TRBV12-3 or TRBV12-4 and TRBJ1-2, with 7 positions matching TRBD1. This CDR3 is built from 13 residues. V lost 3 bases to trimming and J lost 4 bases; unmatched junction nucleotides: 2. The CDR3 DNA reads TGTGCCAGCAGTTTGGCAGGGGGCTATGGCTACACCTTC. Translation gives CASSLAGGYGYTF.

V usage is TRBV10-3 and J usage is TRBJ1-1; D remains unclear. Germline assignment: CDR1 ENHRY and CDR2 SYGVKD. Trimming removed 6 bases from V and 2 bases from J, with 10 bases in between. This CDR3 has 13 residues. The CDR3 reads CAIRMRDNTEAFF. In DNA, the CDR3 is TGTGCCATCAGAATGAGGGATAACACTGAAGCTTTCTTT.

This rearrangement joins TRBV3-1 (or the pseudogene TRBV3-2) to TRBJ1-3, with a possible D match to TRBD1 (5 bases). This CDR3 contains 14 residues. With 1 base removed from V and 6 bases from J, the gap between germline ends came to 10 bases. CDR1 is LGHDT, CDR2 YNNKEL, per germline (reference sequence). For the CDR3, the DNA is TGTGCCAGCAGCCAAGGGGGGGTGACAAACACCATATATTTT. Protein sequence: CASSQGGVTNTIYF.

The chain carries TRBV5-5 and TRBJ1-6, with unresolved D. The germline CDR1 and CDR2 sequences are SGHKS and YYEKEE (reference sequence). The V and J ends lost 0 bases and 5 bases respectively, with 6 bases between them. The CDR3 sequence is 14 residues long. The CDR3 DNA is TGTGCCAGCAGCTTGGGGCAGGATAATTCACCCCTCCACTTT. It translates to CASSLGQDNSPLHF. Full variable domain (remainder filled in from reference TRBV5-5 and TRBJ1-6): DAGVTQSPTHLIKTRGQQVTLRCSPISGHKSVSWYQQVLGQGPQFIFQYYEKEERGRGNFPDRFSARQFPNYSSELNVNALLLGDSALYLCASSLGQDNSPLHFGNGTRLTVT.

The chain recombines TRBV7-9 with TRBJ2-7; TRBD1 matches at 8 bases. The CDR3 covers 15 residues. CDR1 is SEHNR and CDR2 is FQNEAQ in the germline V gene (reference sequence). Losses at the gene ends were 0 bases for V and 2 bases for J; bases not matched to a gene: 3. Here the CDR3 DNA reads TGTGCCAGCAGCTTAGCTCGGACAGGGCCCTACGAGCAGTACTTC. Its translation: CASSLARTGPYEQYF.

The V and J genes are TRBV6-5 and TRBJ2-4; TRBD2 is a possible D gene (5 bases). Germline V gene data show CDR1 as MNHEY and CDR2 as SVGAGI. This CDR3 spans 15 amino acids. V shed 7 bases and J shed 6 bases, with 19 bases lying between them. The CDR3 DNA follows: TGTGCCAGCACCGACCCCCGGCGGGCCCGAAACATTCAGTACTTC. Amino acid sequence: CASTDPRRARNIQYF.

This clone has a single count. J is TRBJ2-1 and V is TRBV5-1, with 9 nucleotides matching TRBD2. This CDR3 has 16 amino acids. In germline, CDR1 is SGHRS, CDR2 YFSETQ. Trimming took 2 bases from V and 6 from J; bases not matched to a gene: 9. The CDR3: CASSLLSGGSGNEQFF. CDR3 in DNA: TGCGCCAGCAGCTTACTAAGCGGGGGGTCAGGCAATGAGCAGTTCTTC. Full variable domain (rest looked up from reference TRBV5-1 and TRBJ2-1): KAGVTQTPRYLIKTRGQQVTLSCSPISGHRSVSWYQQTPGQGLQFLFEYFSETQRNKGNFPGRFSGRQFSNSRSEMNVSTLELGDSALYLCASSLLSGGSGNEQFFGPGTRLTVL.

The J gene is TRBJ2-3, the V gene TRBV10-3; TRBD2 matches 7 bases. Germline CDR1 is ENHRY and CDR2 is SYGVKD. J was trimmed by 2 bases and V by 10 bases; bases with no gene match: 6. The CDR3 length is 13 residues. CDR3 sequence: CATGAGTTDTQYF. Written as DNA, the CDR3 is TGTGCCACGGGAGCGGGGACCACAGATACGCAGTATTTT.

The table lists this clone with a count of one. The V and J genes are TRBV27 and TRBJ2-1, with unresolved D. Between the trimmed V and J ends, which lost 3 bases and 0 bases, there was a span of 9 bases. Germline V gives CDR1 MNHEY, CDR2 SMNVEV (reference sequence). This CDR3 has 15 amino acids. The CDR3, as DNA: TGTGCCAGCAGTTTTTTACACCACTCCTACAATGAGCAGTTCTTC. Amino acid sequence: CASSFLHHSYNEQFF.

The CDR3 here is CASSSSLRDRERGTEAFF. The CDR3 nucleotides are TGTGCCAGCAGCTCTTCCCTCCGGGACAGGGAAAGGGGCACTGAAGCTTTCTTT. V is TRBV7-9 and J is TRBJ1-1; 9 bases are shared with TRBD1. This CDR3 has 18 residues. Germline V gives CDR1 SEHNR, CDR2 FQNEAQ (reference sequence). J lost 4 bases, V lost 4 bases, and 16 bases had no gene match.